The 7 T cell receptor beta chains listed next were all sequenced from one sample in a study of blood T cell repertoires in COVID-19. The method was immunoSEQ multiplex PCR; TCRdb's version includes in-frame clones alone and lacks a portion of them. The sample holds some 220,000 clones; 65% to 90% are singletons and the top ten take approximately 2.4%. Sequenced material: peripheral blood. The receptors here all came from a woman in her 70s with COVID-19, enrolled during active disease.

This clone appeared once. The gene calls are TRBV11-3 and TRBJ1-6, with D hard to call. This CDR3 is built from 14 residues. Between the trimmed V and J ends, which lost 5 bases and 6 bases, there was a span of 11 bases. The germline CDR1 and CDR2 sequences are SGHNT and YENEEA. The CDR3 nucleotides read TGTGCCAGCAGCACCTCGGGTGCTAATTCACCCCTCCACTTT. Protein: CASSTSGANSPLHF.

The CDR3 nucleotides read TGCGCCAGCAGCGCCGGCCCACAGGGGTTGAGCTCCTATAATTCACCCCTCCACTTT. It specifies CASSAGPQGLSSYNSPLHF. The rearrangement joins TRBV5-1 to TRBJ1-6; 7 nucleotides match TRBD1. Germline loops: CDR1 SGHRS, CDR2 YFSETQ. V gave up 4 bases and J gave up 0 bases; unmatched junction bases: 13. This CDR3 has 19 amino acids. Full variable domain (remainder filled in from reference TRBV5-1 and TRBJ1-6): KAGVTQTPRYLIKTRGQQVTLSCSPISGHRSVSWYQQTPGQGLQFLFEYFSETQRNKGNFPGRFSGRQFSNSRSEMNVSTLELGDSALYLCASSAGPQGLSSYNSPLHFGNGTRLTVT.

The V gene is TRBV7-3, the J gene TRBJ2-1; 9 bases fit TRBD2. CDR3 length: 16 amino acids. Germline trimming cut 0 bases from V and 1 base from J; bases unmatched to any gene: 1. Per the germline V gene, CDR1 is SGHTA and CDR2 is FQGTGA. DNA of the CDR3: TGTGCCAGCAGCTTAACGGCGGGAGGGTCCTACAATGAGCAGTTCTTC. Translated: CASSLTAGGSYNEQFF. The full variable domain, completed using reference TRBV7-3 and TRBJ2-1, is GAGVSQTPSNKVTEKGKYVELRCDPISGHTALYWYRQSLGQGPEFLIYFQGTGAADDSGLPNDRFFAVRPEGSVSTLKIQRTERGDSAVYLCASSLTAGGSYNEQFFGPGTRLTVL.

The rearrangement uses TRBV7-2 and TRBJ2-7; D is uncertain. CDR1 and CDR2 (germline): SGHTA, FQGNSA. The CDR3 loop spans 18 amino acids. The V end lost 4 bases, the J end lost 3 bases, and 25 bases lay between the germline ends. As DNA, the CDR3 is TGTGCCAGCAGCTCCGAGTTGGGTAGCTCGTTTGCCAACTACGAGCAGTACTTC. Translation: CASSSELGSSFANYEQYF.

The chain carries TRBV27 and TRBJ1-2, with TRBD1 matching 7 bases. Germline CDR1 MNHEY, CDR2 SMNVEV (reference sequence). The trim removed 9 bases at V and 7 bases at J, leaving 11 bases unmatched. This CDR3 has 13 amino acids. This CDR3 is CASRPDRAGGYTF. The CDR3, as DNA: TGTGCCAGTAGACCCGACAGGGCCGGTGGCTACACCTTC.

The rearrangement uses TRBV6-5 and TRBJ1-2; the match to TRBD1 covers 7 bases. CDR3 length: 14 residues. The V gene's germline CDR1 is MNHEY and CDR2 SVGAGI. V lost 7 bases and J lost 8; bases outside the gene matches: 13. DNA of the CDR3: TGTGCCAGCACCGAACACAGGGGTTCGGGCGGCTACACCTTC. As protein: CASTEHRGSGGYTF.

The sample holds one count of this clone. The rearrangement joins TRBV28 to TRBJ2-7, with 10 positions matching TRBD1. There are 17 residues in the CDR3. V trimming: 5 bases; J trimming: 0 bases; junction bases outside the gene matches: 10. Germline loops: CDR1 MDHEN, CDR2 SYDVKM. CDR3 sequence: CASSPPTGTGASYEQYF. The CDR3 DNA reads TGTGCCAGCAGTCCACCGACCGGGACAGGGGCCTCCTACGAGCAGTACTTC.